This TCR beta chain was identified during a study of shared clonotypes between healthy human individuals. General study points: Enrolling few donors narrowed the genetic and exposure-history diversity that was represented.

As to this clone: Antigen unknown.

An assay was performed, and its level was deep. The protocol was immunoSEQ multiplex PCR, while the TCRdb copy is restricted to in-frame clones and leaves out a portion. The repertoire includes 2 million to 2.5 million clones, approximately 93% of them detected once, and 0.39% sits in the top ten. Memory CD4+ cells were the fraction left after CD45RA+ naive selection. This sequence was found in a man aged 18 to 35 in good health. Some clones in this sample may be carry-over from other donors' samples. The sample was naive CD4+ T cells from PBMCs. The subset denotes: CD45RA+ positively selected.

Here the CDR3 DNA reads TGTGCCAGCAGCCCATATGGCGGGAGATACGAGCAGTACTTC. Translated, it gives CASSPYGGRYEQYF. The rearrangement joins TRBV7-9 to TRBJ2-7; TRBD2 aligns across 7 bases. Per the germline V gene, CDR1 is SEHNR and CDR2 is FQNEAQ (reference sequence). V gave up 5 bases and J gave up 4 bases; unmatched junction bases: 8. This CDR3 is 14 amino acids long.